These 10 T cell receptor beta chains share one sample of origin, sequenced in a study of T cell repertoires in cytomegalovirus infection. Their cognate antigens are unknown. TCRdb independently ran MiXCR on the reads; one entry per CDR3 protein. The sample lists about 470,000 distinct CDR3 sequences, 42% occurring once. Sequencing used cultured PBMCs, obtained from culture after CMV antigen stimulation. The receptors shown here come from a human donor in good health (CMV status not recorded). Some clones in this sample may be carry-over from other donors' samples.

J is TRBJ2-7 and V is TRBV11-2; possibly TRBD2 for D (5 bases). This CDR3 comprises 13 residues. The V end was cut by 11 bases, the J end by 4 bases, with 18 bases between. Germline V gene sequence: CDR1 SGHAT, CDR2 FQNNGV. This chain's CDR3 is CARAVGEWYEQYF. CDR3 in DNA: TGTGCCCGCGCCGTTGGGGAGTGGTACGAGCAGTACTTC.

This chain joins TRBV27 and TRBJ2-1, with 9 bases matching TRBD1. The CDR3 totals 14 residues. V lost 5 bases to trimming and J lost 10 bases; unmatched junction nucleotides: 9. Germline loops: CDR1 MNHEY, CDR2 SMNVEV (reference sequence). The CDR3 DNA reads as TGTGCCAGCAGTGGACAGGGGTCCTCGAGAGAGCAGTTCTTC. Protein: CASSGQGSSREQFF.

The chain carries TRBV6-6 and TRBJ1-1; D uncertain. The CDR3 loop spans 12 amino acids. Deletions cut 6 bases from V and 7 bases from J, with 12 bases between. CDR1 and CDR2 from the germline V gene are MNHNY and SVGAGI (reference sequence). The CDR3 sequence is CASSRMTNEAFF. The CDR3 region has the DNA TGTGCCAGCAGCCGAATGACCAATGAAGCTTTCTTT.

This clonotype occurred a few times. The rearrangement links TRBV6-5 to TRBJ1-6; 7 bases match TRBD1. The CDR3 length is 14 residues. Germline trimming cut 6 bases from V and 9 bases from J; bases unmatched to any gene: 8. Germline CDR1 is MNHEY and CDR2 is SVGAGI. For the CDR3, the DNA is TGTGCCAGCAGCTCCGGACAGGCGGGTTCACCCCTCCACTTT. The encoded protein is CASSSGQAGSPLHF.

This clonotype was detected only a few times. This chain connects TRBV7-2 to TRBJ2-1, with D tentatively TRBD1 (6 bases). The CDR3 is 13 amino acids. Germline V CDR1 and CDR2: SGHTA, FQGNSA. V was trimmed by 2 bases and J by 13 bases, leaving 15 bases between them. This chain's CDR3 is CASSLLMDSFQFF. CDR3 DNA sequence: TGTGCCAGCAGCTTACTAATGGACAGCTTTCAGTTCTTC.

This clonotype was recorded once. The chain carries TRBV10-3 and TRBJ1-1; D gene uncertain. The CDR3 has 15 amino acids. Looked up from germline, CDR1 is ENHRY and CDR2 is SYGVKD. Trimming pared 5 bases from V and 3 bases from J, leaving 16 bases between. CDR3 sequence reads: CAISPRRSADTEAFF. For the CDR3, the DNA is TGTGCCATCAGTCCCCGCCGAAGCGCGGACACTGAAGCTTTCTTT.

The genes are TRBV5-3 and TRBJ1-1; 7 bases align to TRBD1. TRBV5-3 is assigned to the ORF class and has an uncertain function. Germline trimming cut 8 bases from V and 1 base from J; bases unmatched to any gene: 11. The CDR3 length is 15 residues. The CDR3 coding sequence is TGTGCCAGCAGCCGACTGACAGGGAGGAACACTGAAGCTTTCTTT. Translation gives CASSRLTGRNTEAFF.

This rearrangement joins TRBV6-2 or TRBV6-3 to TRBJ2-7; D possibly corresponds to TRBD2 (5 bases). V was clipped by 6 bases and J by 10 bases, with 16 bases between them. The CDR3 consists of 12 residues. CDR1 and CDR2 (germline): MNHEY, SVGEGT. The CDR3 protein is CASREVLWEQYF. DNA for the CDR3: TGTGCCAGCAGGGAGGTGCTTTGGGAACAGTACTTC.

The gene calls are TRBV11-2 and TRBJ2-1, with TRBD2 matching 14 bases. CDR3 length: 16 residues. The germline gives CDR1 SGHAT, CDR2 FQNNGV. Losses at the gene ends were 5 bases for V and 10 bases for J; bases not matched to a gene: 10. CDR3 nucleotides: TGTGCCAGCAGCACCCGACTAGCGGGGGGGCCGCGGGAGCAGTTCTTC. This gives the protein CASSTRLAGGPREQFF.

The chain carries TRBV5-6 and TRBJ1-1, with D possibly matching TRBD1 (5 bases). Trimming took off 4 bases at V and 4 bases at J, with 17 bases between the two ends. This CDR3 contains 15 residues. Germline CDR1 is SGHDT and CDR2 is YYEEEE. The chain's CDR3 is CASSPQPGQGTEAFF. The CDR3 nucleotides read TGTGCCAGCAGCCCCCAACCTGGGCAGGGCACTGAAGCTTTCTTT.